Presented here are 3 T cell receptor beta chains from one specimen sequenced in a study of blood T cell repertoires in COVID-19. Clones were read by immunoSEQ multiplex PCR, and TCRdb kept only the in-frame ones, dropping some. The data show fewer than 100,000 clones, around nine tenths seen once. The sample was peripheral blood. All receptors derive from a human donor in a cohort sampled during active COVID-19.

The rearrangement joins TRBV11-2 to TRBJ2-1, with a possible D match to TRBD1 (5 bases). V shed 4 bases and J shed 2 bases, with 9 bases lying between them. This CDR3 comprises 14 residues. Germline CDR1 SGHAT, CDR2 FQNNGV. The CDR3 here is CASSSRVAYNEQFF. The CDR3 bases are TGTGCCAGCAGCTCCAGGGTAGCCTACAATGAGCAGTTCTTC.

CDR3 in amino acids: CASSDRLGALSGNTIYF. CDR3 DNA sequence: TGTGCCAGTAGTGACCGGTTAGGGGCCCTCTCTGGAAACACCATATATTTT. The gene calls are TRBV19 and TRBJ1-3; D might be TRBD1 (5 bases). This CDR3 is built from 17 residues. Germline CDR1 reads LNHDA; CDR2 reads SQIVND (reference sequence). Trimming took 5 bases from V and 0 from J, leaving 17 bases between them.

This chain uses TRBV4-1 with TRBJ1-4, with D perhaps matching TRBD1 (5 bases). Trimming stripped 4 bases from V and 7 bases from J, with 25 bases between. Germline V gene sequence: CDR1 MGHRA, CDR2 YSYEKL. The CDR3 is made up of 18 amino acids. CDR3 nucleotides: TGCGCCAGCAGCCGCCACCTTGGACGACGGGGGTTAAGTGAAAAACTGTTTTTT. It is translated as CASSRHLGRRGLSEKLFF.